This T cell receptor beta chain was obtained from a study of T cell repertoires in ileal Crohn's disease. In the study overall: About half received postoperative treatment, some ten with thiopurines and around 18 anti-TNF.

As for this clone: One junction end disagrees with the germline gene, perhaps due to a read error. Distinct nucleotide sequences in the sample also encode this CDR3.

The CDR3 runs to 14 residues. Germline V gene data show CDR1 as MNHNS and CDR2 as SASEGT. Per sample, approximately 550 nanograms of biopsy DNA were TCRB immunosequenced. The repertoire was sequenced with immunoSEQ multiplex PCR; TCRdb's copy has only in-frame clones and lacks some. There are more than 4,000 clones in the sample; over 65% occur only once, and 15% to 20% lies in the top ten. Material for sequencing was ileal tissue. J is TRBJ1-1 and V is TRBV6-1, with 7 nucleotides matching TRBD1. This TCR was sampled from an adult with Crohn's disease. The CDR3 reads CASSEGVNRGEAFF. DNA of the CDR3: TGTGCCAGCAGTGAAGGGGTGAACAGGGGTGAAGCCTTCTTT.